This TCR beta chain was identified in a study of CD8+ T cells in alopecia areata. RNA extraction was followed by reverse transcription into cDNA, which acted as the sequencing template. Here immunoSEQ multiplex PCR was the method, and the copy in TCRdb shows in-frame clones only, minus some. Counted here are 150,000 to 250,000 clones, 58% occurring once; the ten biggest clones make up about 5%. This CDR3 comprises 14 residues. Losses at the gene ends were 5 bases for V and 3 bases for J; bases not matched to a gene: 4. Per the germline V gene, CDR1 is MNHEY and CDR2 is SMNVEV (reference sequence). Treatment noted: oral pan-JAK inhibitor, 5-10 mg twice daily.

This sequence originates from a human donor with alopecia areata. The chain couples TRBV27 to TRBJ1-1, with 9 bases fitting TRBD1. Sequenced here: CD4+ T cells sorted from blood, sampled at week 24, from a patient treated with tofacitinib. CDR3 sequence reads: CASSVDRGDTEAFF. The CDR3, as DNA: TGTGCCAGCAGTGTGGACAGGGGAGACACTGAAGCTTTCTTT.